This T cell receptor beta chain originates from a study of cytomegalovirus exposure and HLA in healthy donors. Both 60 Vbeta primers and 13 Jbeta primers went into the PCR. The table came from immunoSEQ multiplex PCR; TCRdb's copy has only in-frame clones and leaves some out. This sample has 60,000 to 70,000 clones; just over 75% occur once, and the top ten carry about 6.5%. This clone was seen a few times. Sequenced input: PBMCs. This TCR was sampled from a man aged 45-60 years in good health and CMV-seronegative.

The CDR3, as DNA: TGTGCCACCAGCAGAGACAGAATGAACACTGAAGCTTTCTTT. Its protein is CATSRDRMNTEAFF. This sequence joins TRBV15 and TRBJ1-1; D is uncertain. Germline loops: CDR1 LNHNV, CDR2 YYDKDF (reference sequence). The CDR3 runs to 14 residues. V lost 0 bases and J 0 bases, leaving 5 bases between the germline ends.